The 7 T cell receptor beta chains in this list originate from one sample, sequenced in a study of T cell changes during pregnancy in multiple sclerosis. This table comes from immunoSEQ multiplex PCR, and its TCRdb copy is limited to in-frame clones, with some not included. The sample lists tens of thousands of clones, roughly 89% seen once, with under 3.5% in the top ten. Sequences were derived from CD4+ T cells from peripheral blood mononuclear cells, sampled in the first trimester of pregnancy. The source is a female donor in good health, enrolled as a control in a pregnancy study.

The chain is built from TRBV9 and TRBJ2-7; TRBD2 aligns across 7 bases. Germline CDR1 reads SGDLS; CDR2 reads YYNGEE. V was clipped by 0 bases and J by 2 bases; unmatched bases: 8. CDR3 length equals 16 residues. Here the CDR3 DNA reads TGTGCCAGCAGCGTAGCTTGGGAGGGTGGGACCTACGAGCAGTACTTC. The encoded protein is CASSVAWEGGTYEQYF.

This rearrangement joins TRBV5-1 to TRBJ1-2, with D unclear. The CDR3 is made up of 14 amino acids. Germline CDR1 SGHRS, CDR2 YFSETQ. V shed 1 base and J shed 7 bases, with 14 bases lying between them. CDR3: CASSLIQEGSGYTF. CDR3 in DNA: TGCGCCAGCAGCTTGATCCAGGAGGGAAGTGGCTACACCTTC.

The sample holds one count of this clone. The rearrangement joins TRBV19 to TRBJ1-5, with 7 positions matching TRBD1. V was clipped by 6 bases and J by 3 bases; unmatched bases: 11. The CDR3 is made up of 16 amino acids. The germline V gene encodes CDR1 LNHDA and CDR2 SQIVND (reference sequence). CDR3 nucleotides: TGTGCCAGTAGGTCTACAGCCAGGGGGTACAATCAGCCCCAGCATTTT. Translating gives CASRSTARGYNQPQHF.

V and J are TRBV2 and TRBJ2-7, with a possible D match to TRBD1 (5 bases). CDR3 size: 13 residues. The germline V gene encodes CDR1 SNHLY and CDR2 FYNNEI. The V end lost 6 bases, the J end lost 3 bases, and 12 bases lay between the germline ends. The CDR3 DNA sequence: TGTGCCAGCAGCCCAACAGGCTTCTACGAGCAGTACTTC. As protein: CASSPTGFYEQYF.

CDR3 region: CASSQDWTNRYF. The DNA of the CDR3 is TGTGCCAGCAGCCAAGACTGGACTAATAGGTATTTT. The V gene is TRBV14, the J gene TRBJ2-3; TRBD2 might be the D (6 bases). Germline values: CDR1 SGHDN, CDR2 FVKESK. V was trimmed by 0 bases and J by 14 bases, leaving 12 bases between them. The CDR3 runs to 12 residues.

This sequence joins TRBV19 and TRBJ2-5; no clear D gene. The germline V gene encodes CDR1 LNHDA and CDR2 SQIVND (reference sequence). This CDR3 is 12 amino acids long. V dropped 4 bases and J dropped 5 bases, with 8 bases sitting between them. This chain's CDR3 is CASSTSRETQYF. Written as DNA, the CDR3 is TGTGCCAGTAGTACTAGTCGGGAGACCCAGTACTTC.

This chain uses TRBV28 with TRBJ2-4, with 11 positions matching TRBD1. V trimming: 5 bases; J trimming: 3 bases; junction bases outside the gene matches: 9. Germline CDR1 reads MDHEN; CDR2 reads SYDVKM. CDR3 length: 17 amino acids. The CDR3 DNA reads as TGTGCCAGCAGTGATCCCTCCGGGACAGGGGGCAAAAACATTCAGTACTTC. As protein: CASSDPSGTGGKNIQYF. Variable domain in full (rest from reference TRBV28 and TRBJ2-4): DVKVTQSSRYLVKRTGEKVFLECVQDMDHENMFWYRQDPGLGLRLIYFSYDVKMKEKGDIPEGYSVSREKKERFSLILESASTNQTSMYLCASSDPSGTGGKNIQYFGAGTRLSVL.